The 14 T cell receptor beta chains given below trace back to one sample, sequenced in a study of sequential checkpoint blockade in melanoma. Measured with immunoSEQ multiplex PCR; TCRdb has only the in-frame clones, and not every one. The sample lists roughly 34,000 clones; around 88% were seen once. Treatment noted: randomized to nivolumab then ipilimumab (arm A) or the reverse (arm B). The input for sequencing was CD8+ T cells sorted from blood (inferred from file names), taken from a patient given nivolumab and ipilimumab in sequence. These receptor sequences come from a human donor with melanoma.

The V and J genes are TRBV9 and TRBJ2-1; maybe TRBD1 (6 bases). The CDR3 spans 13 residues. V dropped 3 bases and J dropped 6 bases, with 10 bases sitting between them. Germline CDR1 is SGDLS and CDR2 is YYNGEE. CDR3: CASSAGQLNEQFF. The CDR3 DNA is TGTGCCAGCAGCGCCGGACAGCTCAATGAGCAGTTCTTC.

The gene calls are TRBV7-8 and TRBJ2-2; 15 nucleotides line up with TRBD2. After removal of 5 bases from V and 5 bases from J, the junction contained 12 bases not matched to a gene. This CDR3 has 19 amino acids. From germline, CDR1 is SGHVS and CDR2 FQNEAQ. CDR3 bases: TGTGCCAGCAGCCCACAATACGGACTAGCGGGAGGGGGGACCGGGGAGCTGTTTTTT. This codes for CASSPQYGLAGGGTGELFF.

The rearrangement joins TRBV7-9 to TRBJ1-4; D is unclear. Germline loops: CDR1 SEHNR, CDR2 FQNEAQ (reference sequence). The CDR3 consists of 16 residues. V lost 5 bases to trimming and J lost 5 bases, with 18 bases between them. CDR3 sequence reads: CASSGAVGTLNEKLFF. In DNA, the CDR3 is TGTGCCAGCAGCGGTGCAGTGGGCACCCTAAATGAAAAACTGTTTTTT.

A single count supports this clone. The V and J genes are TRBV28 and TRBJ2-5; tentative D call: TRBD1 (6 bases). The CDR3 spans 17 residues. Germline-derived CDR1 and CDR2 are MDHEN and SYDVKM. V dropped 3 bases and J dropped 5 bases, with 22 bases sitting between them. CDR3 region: CASSFSTSDSSSETQYF. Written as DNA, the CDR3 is TGTGCCAGCAGTTTCTCAACCTCGGACAGTTCCAGCGAGACCCAGTACTTC.

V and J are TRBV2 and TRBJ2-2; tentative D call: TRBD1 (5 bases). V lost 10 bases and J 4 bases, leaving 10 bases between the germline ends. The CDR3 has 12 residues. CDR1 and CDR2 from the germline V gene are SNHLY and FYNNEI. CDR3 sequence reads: CAITGPTGELFF. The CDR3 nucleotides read TGTGCCATCACAGGTCCCACCGGGGAGCTGTTTTTT.

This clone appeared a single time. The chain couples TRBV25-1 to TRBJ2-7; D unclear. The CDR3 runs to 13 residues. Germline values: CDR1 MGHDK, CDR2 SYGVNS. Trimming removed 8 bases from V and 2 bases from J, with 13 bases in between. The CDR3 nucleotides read TGTGCCAGCCGCGGCGGTTCGACCTACGAGCAGTACTTC. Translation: CASRGGSTYEQYF.

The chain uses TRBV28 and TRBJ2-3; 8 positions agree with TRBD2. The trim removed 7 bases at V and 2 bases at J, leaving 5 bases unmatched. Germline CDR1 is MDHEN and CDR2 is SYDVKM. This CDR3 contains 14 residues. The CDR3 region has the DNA TGTGCCAGCAAGCTAGCGGGCCTCACAGATACGCAGTATTTT. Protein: CASKLAGLTDTQYF.

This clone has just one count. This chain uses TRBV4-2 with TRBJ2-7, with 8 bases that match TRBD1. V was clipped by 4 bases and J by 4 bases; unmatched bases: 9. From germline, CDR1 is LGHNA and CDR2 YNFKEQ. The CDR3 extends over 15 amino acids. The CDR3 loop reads CASSLGRDRSYEQYF. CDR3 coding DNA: TGTGCCAGCAGCCTCGGCCGGGACAGGTCTTACGAGCAGTACTTC.

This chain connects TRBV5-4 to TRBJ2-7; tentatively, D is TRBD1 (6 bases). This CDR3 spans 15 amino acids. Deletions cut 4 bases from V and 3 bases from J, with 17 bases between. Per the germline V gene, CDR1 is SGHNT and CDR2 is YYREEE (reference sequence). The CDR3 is CASSAARGQNYEQYF. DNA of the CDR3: TGTGCCAGCAGCGCCGCCAGGGGACAAAACTACGAGCAGTACTTC.

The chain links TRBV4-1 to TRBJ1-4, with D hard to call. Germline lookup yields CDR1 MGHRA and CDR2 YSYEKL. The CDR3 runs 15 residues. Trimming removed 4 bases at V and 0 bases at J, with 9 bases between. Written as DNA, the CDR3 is TGCGCCAGCAGCCTGTACGGAGCAACTAATGAAAAACTGTTTTTT. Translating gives CASSLYGATNEKLFF.

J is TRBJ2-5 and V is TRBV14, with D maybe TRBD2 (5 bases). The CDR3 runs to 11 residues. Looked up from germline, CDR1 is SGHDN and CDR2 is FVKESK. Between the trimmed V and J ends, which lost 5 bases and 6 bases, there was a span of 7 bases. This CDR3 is CASSVGKTQYF. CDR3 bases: TGTGCCAGCAGCGTCGGGAAGACCCAGTACTTC.

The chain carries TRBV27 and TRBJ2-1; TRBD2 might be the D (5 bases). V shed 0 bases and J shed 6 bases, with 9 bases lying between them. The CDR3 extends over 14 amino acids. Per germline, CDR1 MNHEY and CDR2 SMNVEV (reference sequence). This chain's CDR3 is CASSLSASLNEQFF. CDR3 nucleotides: TGTGCCAGCAGTTTATCGGCTAGCCTCAATGAGCAGTTCTTC.

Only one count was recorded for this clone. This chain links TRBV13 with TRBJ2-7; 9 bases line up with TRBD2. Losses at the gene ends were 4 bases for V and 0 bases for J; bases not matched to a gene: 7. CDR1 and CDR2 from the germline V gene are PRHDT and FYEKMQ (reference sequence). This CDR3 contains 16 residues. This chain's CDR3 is CASSYSTSGTSYEQYF. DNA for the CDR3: TGTGCCAGCAGCTATTCGACTAGCGGCACCTCCTACGAGCAGTACTTC.

The CDR3 loop is CASSWRGAYEQYF. CDR3 bases: TGTGCCAGCAGTTGGCGGGGGGCCTACGAGCAGTACTTC. This chain uses TRBV2 with TRBJ2-7; 8 bases map to TRBD2. CDR3 size: 13 residues. CDR1 is SNHLY and CDR2 is FYNNEI in the germline V gene. Trimming removed 5 bases from V and 2 bases from J; junction bases left unmatched: 2.